Described below is a single TCR beta chain sequence and its context. The sample is drawn from a study of blood T cell repertoires in COVID-19. Background on the study: There were acute and convalescent COVID-19 samples, and they came from the United States, Italy and Spain.

The CDR3 length is 15 residues. Germline trimming cut 7 bases from V and 9 bases from J; bases unmatched to any gene: 10. Germline-derived CDR1 and CDR2 are LNHDA and SQIVND (reference sequence). Produced via immunoSEQ multiplex PCR; TCRdb's table is partial and in-frame only. The sample consists of 220,000 or so clones, 82% of them appearing once. Enrolled through a virtual design, the participants were between roughly 18 and 95 years of age and came from 24 US areas. Assignments of participants to cohorts depended upon their own reported clinical history. Cohort 3 recovered donors had two negative PCRs, clearance, or symptom resolution.

The chain employs TRBV19 and TRBJ2-1, with 12 bases matching TRBD2. The TCR was taken from a woman in her fifties or sixties who had recovered from COVID-19. Sequencing used PBMCs or T cells enriched from blood (not recorded which). In nucleotides, the CDR3 is TGTGCCAGTACCTCTAGCGGGGGGGCCAAGGGTGAGCAGTTCTTC. Protein: CASTSSGGAKGEQFF. Variable domain in full (rest from reference TRBV19 and TRBJ2-1): DGGITQSPKYLFRKEGQNVTLSCEQNLNHDAMYWYRQDPGQGLRLIYYSQIVNDFQKGDIAEGYSVSREKKESFPLTVTSAQKNPTAFYLCASTSSGGAKGEQFFGPGTRLTVL.